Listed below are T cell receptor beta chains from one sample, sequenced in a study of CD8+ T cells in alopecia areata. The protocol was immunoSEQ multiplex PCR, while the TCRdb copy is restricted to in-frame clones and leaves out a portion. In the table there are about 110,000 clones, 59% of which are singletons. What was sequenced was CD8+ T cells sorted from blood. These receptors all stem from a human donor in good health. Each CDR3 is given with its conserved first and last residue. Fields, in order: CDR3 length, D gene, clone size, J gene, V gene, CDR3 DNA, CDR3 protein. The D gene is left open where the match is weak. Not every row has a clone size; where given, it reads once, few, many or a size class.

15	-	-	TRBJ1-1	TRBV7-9	TGTGCCAGCAGCCCCAACCCGTTGGGGGTCACTGAAGCTTTCTTT	CASSPNPLGVTEAFF
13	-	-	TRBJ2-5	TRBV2	TGTGCCAGCAGCCCCCAGATACAAGAGACCCAGTACTTC	CASSPQIQETQYF
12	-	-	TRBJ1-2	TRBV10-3	TGTGCCATCACCAGCACGGGATATGGCTACACCTTC	CAITSTGYGYTF
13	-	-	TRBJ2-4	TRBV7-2	TGTGCCAGCAGCTTCGACCTGGGGGACATTCAGTACTTC	CASSFDLGDIQYF
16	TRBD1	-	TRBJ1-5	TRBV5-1	TGCGCCAGCAGCGACCTACCGGGACAGGGAAATCAGCCCCAGCATTTT	CASSDLPGQGNQPQHF
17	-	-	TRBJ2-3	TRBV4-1	TGCGCCAGCAGCCACGCCGCGATACTAGTTTTCGAGGATACGCAGTATTTT	CASSHAAILVFEDTQYF
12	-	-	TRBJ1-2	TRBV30	TGTGCCTGGAGCCCATCGGGTGGGGGCTACACCTTC	CAWSPSGGGYTF
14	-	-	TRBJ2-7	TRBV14	TGTGCCAGCAACGACGGGACCCCGACCTACGAGCAGTACTTC	CASNDGTPTYEQYF
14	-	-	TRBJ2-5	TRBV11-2	TGTGCCAGCAGCGGACGGACGGATAAAGAGACCCAGTACTTC	CASSGRTDKETQYF
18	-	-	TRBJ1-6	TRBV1	TGCACCAGCAGCCAAGGGTCCAGGGAGAGGGACTATAATTCACCCCTCCACTTT	CTSSQGSRERDYNSPLHF
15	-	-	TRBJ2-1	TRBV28	TGTGCCAGCAGCCCCCATGGGGAGGTGTTCAATGAGCAGTTCTTC	CASSPHGEVFNEQFF
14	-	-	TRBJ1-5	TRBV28	TGTGCCAGCAGTCCGGGGCTTGGCAATCAGCCCCAGCATTTT	CASSPGLGNQPQHF
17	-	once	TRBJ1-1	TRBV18	TGTGCCAGCTCACCACGGCCAAGGACTAACAGGGAGCAACAAGCTTTCTTT	CASSPRPRTNREQQAFF
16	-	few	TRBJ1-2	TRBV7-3	TGTGCCAGCAGCTTACTTGACAGTAATGCTAACTATGGCTACACCTTC	CASSLLDSNANYGYTF
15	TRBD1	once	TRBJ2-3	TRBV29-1	TGCAGCGTGTGGTCCCCGGACAGGGGGTCAGATACGCAGTATTTT	CSVWSPDRGSDTQYF
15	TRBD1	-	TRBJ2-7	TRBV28	TGTGCCAGCAGTTTACGGACAGGGAGCTCCTACGAGCAGTACTTC	CASSLRTGSSYEQYF
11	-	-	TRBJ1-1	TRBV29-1	TGCAGCGTTGAAGATGCCGGGGAGGCTTTCTTT	CSVEDAGEAFF
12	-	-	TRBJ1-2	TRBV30	TGTGCCTGGAGAGGCAATAACTATGGCTACACCTTC	CAWRGNNYGYTF
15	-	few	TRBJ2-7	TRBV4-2	TGTGCCAGCAGCCAGGATCGGGAAGGCTACTACGAGCAGTACTTC	CASSQDREGYYEQYF
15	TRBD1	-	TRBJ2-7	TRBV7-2	TGTGCCAGCAGCTCGGAGACAGGGGGCACCCACGAGCAGTACTTC	CASSSETGGTHEQYF
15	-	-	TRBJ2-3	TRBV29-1	TGCAGCGTTGACTCCTCCGAGACTAGCACAGATACGCAGTATTTT	CSVDSSETSTDTQYF
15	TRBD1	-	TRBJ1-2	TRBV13	TGTGCCAGCAGCCCTTGGGGGGACAGCCTCTATGGCTACACCTTC	CASSPWGDSLYGYTF
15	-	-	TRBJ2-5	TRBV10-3	TGTGCCATCACGAGGCGGGGACGGTACCAAGAGACCCAGTACTTC	CAITRRGRYQETQYF
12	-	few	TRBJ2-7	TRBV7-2	TGTGCCAGCCGGGACAACTCCTACGAGCAGTACTTC	CASRDNSYEQYF
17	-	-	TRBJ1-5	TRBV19	TGTGCCAGTAGTACTTACGGGCCGCTGGATAGCAATCAGCCCCAGCATTTT	CASSTYGPLDSNQPQHF
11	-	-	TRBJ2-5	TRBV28	TGTGCCAGTGCAGGGGTGGAGACCCAGTACTTC	CASAGVETQYF
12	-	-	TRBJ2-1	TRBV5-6	TGTGCCAGCAGCAGCTATAACAATGAGCAGTTCTTC	CASSSYNNEQFF
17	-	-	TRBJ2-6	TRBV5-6	TGTGCCAGCAGCTTCTATTTAGAGAGCTCTGGGGCCAACGTCCTGACTTTC	CASSFYLESSGANVLTF
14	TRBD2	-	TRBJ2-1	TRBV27	TGTGCCAGCAGTTTATCGGGGACTAACAATGAGCAGTTCTTC	CASSLSGTNNEQFF
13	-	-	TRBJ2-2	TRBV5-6	TGTGCCAGCAGCTTTGGGGTATCCGGGGAGCTGTTTTTT	CASSFGVSGELFF
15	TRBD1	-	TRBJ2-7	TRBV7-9	TGTGCCAGCCGACAGGGGGCGGGGGTCTCCTACGAGCAGTACTTC	CASRQGAGVSYEQYF
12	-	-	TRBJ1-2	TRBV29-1	TGCAGCGTCCTACAGGGTAACTATGGCTACACCTTC	CSVLQGNYGYTF
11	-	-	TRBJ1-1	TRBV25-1	TGTGCCAGCAGTCTCGGGTGGTGGACGGAGTTT	CASSLGWWTEF
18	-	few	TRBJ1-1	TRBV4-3	TGCGCCAGCAGCCAAGACTCTTGGCGGGGGCATATGGTCACTGAAGCTTTCTTT	CASSQDSWRGHMVTEAFF
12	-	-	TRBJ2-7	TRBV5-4	TGTGCCAGCAGCTTAGGAGCTTACGAGCAGTACTTC	CASSLGAYEQYF
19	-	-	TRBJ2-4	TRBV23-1	TGCGCCAGCAGTCAGCAGCCACGAGGGCAAAACCTAGCCAAAAACATTCAGTACTTC	CASSQQPRGQNLAKNIQYF
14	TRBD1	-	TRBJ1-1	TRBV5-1	TGCGCCAGCAGCCCACAGGGGACGAACACTGAAGCTTTCTTT	CASSPQGTNTEAFF
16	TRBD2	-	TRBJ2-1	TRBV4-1	TGCGCCAGCAGACCGAAGGGACTAGCGGGGAGGGATGAGCAGTTCTTC	CASRPKGLAGRDEQFF
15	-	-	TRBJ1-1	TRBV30	TGTGCCTGGAGCGCTGGTATCGGGAGGAACACTGAAGCTTTCTTT	CAWSAGIGRNTEAFF
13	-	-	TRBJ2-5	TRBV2	TGTGCCAGCAGTGAAGGACTCCAAGAGACCCAGTACTTC	CASSEGLQETQYF
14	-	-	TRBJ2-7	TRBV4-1	TGCGCCAGCAGCCAGCAGGGGGGTACCTACGAGCAGTACTTC	CASSQQGGTYEQYF
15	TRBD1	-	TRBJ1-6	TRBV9	TGTGCCAGCAGCGCCCTGGACAGGGGTAATTCACCCCTCCACTTT	CASSALDRGNSPLHF
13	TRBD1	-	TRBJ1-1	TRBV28	TGTGCCAGCAGTTTATCTGGGACAGGGGAAGCTTTCTTT	CASSLSGTGEAFF
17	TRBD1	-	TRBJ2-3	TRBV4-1	TGCGCCAGCAGCCACCAGTCCGGGACAGGGAGGGCAGATACGCAGTATTTT	CASSHQSGTGRADTQYF
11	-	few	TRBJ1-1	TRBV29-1	TGCAGCACTTCGGGTGGGACTGAAGCTTTCTTT	CSTSGGTEAFF
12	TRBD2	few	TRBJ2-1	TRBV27	TGTGCCAGCAGGCGGGGGGGAAATGAGCAGTTCTTC	CASRRGGNEQFF
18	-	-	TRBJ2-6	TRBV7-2	TGTGCCAGCAGCTTAGGAGCGCCTACCGCCTCTGGGGCCAACGTCCTGACTTTC	CASSLGAPTASGANVLTF
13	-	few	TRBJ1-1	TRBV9	TGTGCCAGCAGCCCGCGGACGAACACTGAAGCTTTCTTT	CASSPRTNTEAFF
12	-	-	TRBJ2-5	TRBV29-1	TGCAGCGTTGAAAAGGGGTTCGGGGAGCAGTACTTC	CSVEKGFGEQYF
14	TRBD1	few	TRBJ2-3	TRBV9	TGTGCCAGCAGCGAAACAGGGGGCGCAGATACGCAGTATTTT	CASSETGGADTQYF
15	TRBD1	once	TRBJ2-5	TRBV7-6	TGTGCCAGCAGCTTAGCCCGGACAGGCGGGGAGACCCAGTACTTC	CASSLARTGGETQYF
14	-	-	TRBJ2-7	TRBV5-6	TGTGCCAGCAGCTTGGGGGTTGGTCTGGACGAGCAGTACTTC	CASSLGVGLDEQYF
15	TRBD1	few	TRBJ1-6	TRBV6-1	TGTGCCAGCAGTCTCGGACAGGGGGATAATTCACCCCTCCACTTT	CASSLGQGDNSPLHF
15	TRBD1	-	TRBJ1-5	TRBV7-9	TGTGCCAGCAGCTACGGACAGGGATGGAATCAGCCCCAGCATTTT	CASSYGQGWNQPQHF
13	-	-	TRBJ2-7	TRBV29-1	TGCAGCGTGCTAGGGGGGCAGGGCTACGAGCAGTACTTC	CSVLGGQGYEQYF